This T cell receptor beta chain is from a study of identical twins (dated by TCRdb to about 2016). About the study as a whole: To test whether fetal clonotypes persist, the study used deep sequencing on TCR alpha and beta repertoires from monozygotic twins, unrelated adults of various ages, and cord blood. To rule out contamination, the twin experiments were replicated at different times with different library preparation protocols.

The protocol used for the library was 5' RACE. The reads were generated on an Illumina HiSeq 2000. Template switching introduced a universal primer binding site; the final cDNA contained a unique molecular identifier, enabling accurate counting of TCR cDNA molecules. Specific primers in the conserved constant-segment region were used to synthesize first-strand cDNA for the TCR alpha and beta chains. To control for contamination, every cDNA library was double barcoded, receiving both a SMART-Mk sample barcode and Illumina barcodes. Two successive PCR steps introduced TruSeq adapter sequences along with Illumina sample barcodes. The TCR alpha and beta cDNA libraries were sequenced on the Illumina HiSeq platform using custom primers. The study's processing was this. MiGEC was used to process raw reads and extract unique molecular identifiers, and MiXCR was used to find CDR3 positions. Recombination models were inferred per individual with the repgenHMM and IGoR tools using an EM algorithm. Shared clonotypes were analyzed with the tcR package in R, and sharing was normalized by the product of cloneset sizes. To study raw recombination free of thymic and clonal selection effects, out-of-frame nonproductive sequences were analyzed. In-frame beta chains were kept once TCRdb had trimmed the public reads at Q25 with fastp and called clones with MiXCR. Identical CDR3 protein sequences are pooled into one entry, listed with their most common genes and DNA. It is TCRdb's table, rather than the study itself, that gives the V and J calls and clone size. The sample yields 400,000 to 550,000 distinct CDR3 sequences; around an eighth were counted once. About 1% of the sample lies in the top ten.

Every donor in the study was a healthy Caucasian. The twin cohort consisted of three pairs of female monozygotic twins, all aged roughly 18 to 29 years. Positive isolation kits from Invitrogen were used to isolate the CD4+ and CD8+ T cell populations. This clonotype was detected a few times. Its cognate antigen has yet to be identified. Per-base qualities were not stored, and no clone one base away is much larger. General study outcomes and caveats: Conclusions relied on cross-sectional statistical analysis, since the same donors could not be followed over many years. Compared with coincidental sharing between unrelated individuals, out-of-frame TCR alpha sequences shared between twins showed an excess of sequences with low generation probability. Recombination models systematically underestimated out-of-frame TCR alpha sharing in monozygotic twins but agreed with sharing between unrelated individuals. Fewer insertions were carried by abundant cord blood beta clonotypes, a similar but weaker trend appeared in young adult naive repertoires, and no such trend appeared in memory repertoires. Invariant T cells such as MAIT and iNKT could partly confound zero-insertion analyses, though diverse VJ usage argued against this for most clonotypes. In beta out-of-frame sequences, excess twin sharing was weaker, because having fewer shared sequences lowered the signal-to-noise ratio.

For this chain, trimming is 6 bases at the V end and 5 bases at the J end, and the number of junction bases without a gene match is 5. Reading from cysteine to phenylalanine, the CDR3 counts 14 amino acids. Kept here is only the CDR3 DNA, which spans 42 bases and is read in frame from base 1. The germline V gene (reference sequence) supplies CDR1 DFQATT and CDR2 SNEGSKA. These data were likewise used in another study, on yellow fever vaccine responses in identical twins. In that second paper, the authors write: According to the authors, the vaccine-induced T cell response in identical twins seemed to be partly convergent and partly specific to each individual. The study precisely tracked vaccine-responding T cell clones in identical twins.

The material sequenced was CD4+ T cells sorted from blood. This chain joins TRBV20-1 to TRBJ2-3; a stretch of 13 junction bases matches TRBD2. The sequence came from a woman aged 18 to 35 in good health. CDR3 reads: CSAPGLAGKDTQYF. The DNA reads as follows: TGCAGTGCCCCGGGACTAGCGGGAAAAGATACGCAGTATTTT.